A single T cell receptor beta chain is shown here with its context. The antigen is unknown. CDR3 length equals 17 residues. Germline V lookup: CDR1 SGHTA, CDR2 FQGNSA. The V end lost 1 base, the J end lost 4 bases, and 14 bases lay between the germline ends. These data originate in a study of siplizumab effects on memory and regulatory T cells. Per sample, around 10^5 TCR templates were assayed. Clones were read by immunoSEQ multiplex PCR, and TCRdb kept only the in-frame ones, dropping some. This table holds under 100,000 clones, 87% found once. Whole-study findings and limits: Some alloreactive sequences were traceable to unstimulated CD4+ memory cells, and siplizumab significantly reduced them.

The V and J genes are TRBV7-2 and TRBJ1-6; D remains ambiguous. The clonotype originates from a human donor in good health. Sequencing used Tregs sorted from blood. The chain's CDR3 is CASSLGRKGRYNSPLHF. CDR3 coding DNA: TGTGCCAGCAGCTTAGGGCGCAAAGGCCGATATAATTCACCCCTCCACTTT.